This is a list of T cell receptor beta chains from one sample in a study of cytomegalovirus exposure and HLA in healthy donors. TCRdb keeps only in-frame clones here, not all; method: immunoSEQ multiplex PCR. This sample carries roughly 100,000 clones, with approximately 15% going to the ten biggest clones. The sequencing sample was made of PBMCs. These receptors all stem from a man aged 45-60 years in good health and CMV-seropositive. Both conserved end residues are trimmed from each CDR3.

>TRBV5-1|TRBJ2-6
ASSLDGQDLSGANVLT
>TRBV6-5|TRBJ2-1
ASSPGLAGNNEQF
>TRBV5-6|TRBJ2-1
ASSLATGGGQF
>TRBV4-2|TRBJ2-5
ASSRSPGLAGEETQY
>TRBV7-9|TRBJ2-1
ASSPLAGGGNEQF
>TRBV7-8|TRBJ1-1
ASSSPWTENTEAF
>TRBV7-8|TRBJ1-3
ASSLGQGRSGNTIY
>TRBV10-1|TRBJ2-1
ASSVQRGNNEQF
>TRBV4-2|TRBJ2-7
ASSHLTGTRYEQY
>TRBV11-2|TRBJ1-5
ASSLGIGVHQPQH
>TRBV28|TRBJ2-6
ASRLRSGANVLT
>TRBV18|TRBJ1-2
ASSQDSGGVNYGYT
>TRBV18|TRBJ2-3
ASSPSGAPDTQY
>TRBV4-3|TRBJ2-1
ASSQDRGGSEF
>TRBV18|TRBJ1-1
ASSPLQGRENTEAF
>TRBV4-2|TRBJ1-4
ASRPRTATNEKLF
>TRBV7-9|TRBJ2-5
ASSSQSDGSGETQY
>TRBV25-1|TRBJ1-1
ASRITGDTEAF
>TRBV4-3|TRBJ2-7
ASSQDLPSEQY
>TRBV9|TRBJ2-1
ASSFYPGGEQF
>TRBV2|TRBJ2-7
ASSENSGVGEQY
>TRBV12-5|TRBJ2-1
ASGSGTSGRGQF